The source of this T cell receptor beta chain is a study of Graves' ophthalmopathy and Graves' hyperthyroidism. Across the study: Peripheral blood sampling occurred at initial diagnosis, before any treatment.

This clonotype was detected many times. Germline V CDR1 and CDR2: MNHNS, SASEGT. V lost 5 bases to trimming and J lost 3 bases, with 13 bases between them. This CDR3 is 14 amino acids long. In this cohort's terms, stable hyperthyroidism meant no ophthalmopathy by 18 months of follow-up. Patients were left out if they had other autoimmune diseases, uncontrolled infections, pregnancy or lactation. Clinicians made diagnoses from clinical symptoms, serum thyroxine, TRAb, thyroid ultrasound and orbital computed tomography. Amplifying from RNA transcripts, the study obtained TCR beta CDR3 regions. Investigators did first-round RT-PCR with HTBI primers, then second-round multiplex PCR. TCRdb used MiXCR to reprocess the multiplex PCR reads, holding one entry per CDR3 protein. The repertoire includes around 400,000 distinct CDR3 sequences, roughly 21% of them detected once, and under 3% sits in the top ten.

The sequenced sample consisted of peripheral blood. The sequence derives from a woman aged 18-29 years with stable Graves' hyperthyroidism. The V call is TRBV6-1, the J call TRBJ1-2, with D tentatively TRBD1 (5 bases). The chain's CDR3 is CASSMDIGHYGYTF. The CDR3 DNA reads TGTGCCAGCAGTATGGACATAGGTCACTATGGCTACACCTTC.